The clone carrying this T cell receptor (beta chain) occurred many times. Its antigen is currently unknown. No fewer than 6 million PBMCs went into each sample. The sample originates from a study of blood T cells in healthy people across ages. The second PCR ran about 6 to 12 cycles with a sample-barcoded 5' primer and J-beta primers. A 12-random-nucleotide template-switch adaptor tagged each cDNA molecule. TCRdb re-called the 5' RACE reads through MiXCR, storing one row per CDR3 protein. Of around 1,700,000 distinct CDR3 sequences listed, approximately 30% are singletons. V lost 7 bases, J lost 5 bases, and 13 bases lay in between. The CDR3 spans 12 residues. Germline assignment: CDR1 SGHRS and CDR2 YFSETQ. Study-level findings and limits: Expanded clonotype changes were possibly confounded by unknown donor CMV status. With unsorted PBMCs, a conclusive comparison of naive versus antigen-experienced cells was not possible.

The sample consisted of blood. The gene calls are TRBV5-1 and TRBJ2-7, with D unresolved. This TCR derives from a woman aged 25 to 39 in good health. CDR3 coding DNA: TGCGCCAGCTGCAGGTCAAAGGACGAGCAGTACTTC. This encodes CASCRSKDEQYF.